This TCR beta chain stems from a study of monozygotic twins with inflammatory bowel disease. The CDR3 extends over 15 amino acids. Per germline, CDR1 MDHEN and CDR2 SYDVKM. Study conclusions and caveats: IBD-affected twins scored below their healthy co-twins in TCRbeta diversity (inverse Simpson). People with IBD had fewer clonotypes in common with others than healthy twins did, especially with disease activity.

A note on this clonotype: What it binds is unknown.

Total RNA from whole blood was isolated with no T cell sorting. Total RNA amounting to about 3,700 ng went into each TCR library. TCRdb reprocessed the 5' RACE reads and keeps a single row for each CDR3 protein, giving no DNA. This table lists roughly 120,000 distinct CDR3 sequences. Sequenced material: blood. V and J are TRBV28 and TRBJ2-1; TCRdb returns TRBD2, unconfirmable since there is no DNA. This clonotype was obtained from a human donor with ulcerative colitis or Crohn's disease, or a healthy co-twin of an affected twin (not recorded which). CDR3 amino acids: CASSSTRTYADEQFF.